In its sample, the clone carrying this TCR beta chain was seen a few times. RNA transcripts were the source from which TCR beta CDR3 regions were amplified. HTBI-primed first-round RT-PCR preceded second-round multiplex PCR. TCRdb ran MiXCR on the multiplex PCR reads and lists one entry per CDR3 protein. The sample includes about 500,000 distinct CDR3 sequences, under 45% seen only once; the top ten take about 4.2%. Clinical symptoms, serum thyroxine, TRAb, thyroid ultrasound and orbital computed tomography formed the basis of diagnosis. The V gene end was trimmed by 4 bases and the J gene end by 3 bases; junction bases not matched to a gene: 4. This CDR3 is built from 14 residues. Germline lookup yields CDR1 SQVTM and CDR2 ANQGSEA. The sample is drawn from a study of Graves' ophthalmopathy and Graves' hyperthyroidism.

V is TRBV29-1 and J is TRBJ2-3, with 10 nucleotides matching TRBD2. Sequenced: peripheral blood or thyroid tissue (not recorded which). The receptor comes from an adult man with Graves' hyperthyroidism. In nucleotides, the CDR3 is TGCAGCGTTGGGGCTAGCGGGAGAACAGATACGCAGTATTTT. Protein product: CSVGASGRTDTQYF.